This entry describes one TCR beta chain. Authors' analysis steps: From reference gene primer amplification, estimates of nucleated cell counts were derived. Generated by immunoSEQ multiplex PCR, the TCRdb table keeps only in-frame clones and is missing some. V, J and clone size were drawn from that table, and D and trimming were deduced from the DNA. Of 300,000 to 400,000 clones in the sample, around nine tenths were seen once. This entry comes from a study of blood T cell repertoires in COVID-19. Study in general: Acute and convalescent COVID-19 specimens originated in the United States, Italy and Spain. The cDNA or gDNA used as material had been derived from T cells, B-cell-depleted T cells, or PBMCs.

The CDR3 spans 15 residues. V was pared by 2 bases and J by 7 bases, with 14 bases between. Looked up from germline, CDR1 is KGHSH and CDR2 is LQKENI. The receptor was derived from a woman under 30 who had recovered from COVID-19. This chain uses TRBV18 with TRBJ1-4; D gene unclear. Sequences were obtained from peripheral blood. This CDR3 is CASSPDELRVEKLFF. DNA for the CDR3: TGTGCCAGCTCACCAGATGAGTTGCGGGTTGAAAAACTGTTTTTT.